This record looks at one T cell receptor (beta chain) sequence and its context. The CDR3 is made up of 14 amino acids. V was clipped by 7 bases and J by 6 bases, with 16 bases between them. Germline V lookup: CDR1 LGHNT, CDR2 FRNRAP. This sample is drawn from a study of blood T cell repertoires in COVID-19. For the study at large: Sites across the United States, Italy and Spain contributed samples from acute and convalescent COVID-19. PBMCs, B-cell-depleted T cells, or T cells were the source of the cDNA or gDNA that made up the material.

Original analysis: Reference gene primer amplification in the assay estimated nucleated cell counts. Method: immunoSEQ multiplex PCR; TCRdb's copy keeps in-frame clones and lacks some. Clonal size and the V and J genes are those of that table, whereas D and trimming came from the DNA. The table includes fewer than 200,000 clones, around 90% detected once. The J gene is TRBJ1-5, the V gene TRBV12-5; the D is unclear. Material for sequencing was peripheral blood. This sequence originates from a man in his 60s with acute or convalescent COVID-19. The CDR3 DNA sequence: TGTGCTAGTGCCCCACTCGCCACCGGTCAGCCCCAGCATTTT. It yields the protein CASAPLATGQPQHF. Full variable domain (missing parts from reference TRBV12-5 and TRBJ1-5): DARVTQTPRHKVTEMGQEVTMRCQPILGHNTVFWYRQTMMQGLELLAYFRNRAPLDDSGMPKDRFSAEMPDATLATLKIQPSEPRDSAVYFCASAPLATGQPQHFGDGTRLSIL.